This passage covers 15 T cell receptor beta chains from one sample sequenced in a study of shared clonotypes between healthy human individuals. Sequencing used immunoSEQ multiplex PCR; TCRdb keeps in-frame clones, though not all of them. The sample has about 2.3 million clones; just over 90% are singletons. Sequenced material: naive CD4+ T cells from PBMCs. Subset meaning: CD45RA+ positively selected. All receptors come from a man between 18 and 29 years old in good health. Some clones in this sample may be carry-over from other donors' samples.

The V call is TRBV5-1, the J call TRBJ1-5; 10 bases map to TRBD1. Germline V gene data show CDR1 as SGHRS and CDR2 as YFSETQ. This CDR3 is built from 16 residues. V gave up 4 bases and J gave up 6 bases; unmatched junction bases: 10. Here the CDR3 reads CASSPEGQGFGQPQHF. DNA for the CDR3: TGCGCCAGCAGCCCCGAGGGACAGGGGTTCGGTCAGCCCCAGCATTTT.

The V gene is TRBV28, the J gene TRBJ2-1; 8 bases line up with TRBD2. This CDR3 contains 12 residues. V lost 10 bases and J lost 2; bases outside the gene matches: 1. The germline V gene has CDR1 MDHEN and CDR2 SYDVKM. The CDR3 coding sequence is TGTGCCACAGCGGGGGCCTACAATGAGCAGTTCTTC. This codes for CATAGAYNEQFF.

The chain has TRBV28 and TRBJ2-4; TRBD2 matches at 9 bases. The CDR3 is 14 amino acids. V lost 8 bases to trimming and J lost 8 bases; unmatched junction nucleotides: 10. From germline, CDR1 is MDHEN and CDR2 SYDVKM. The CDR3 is CASGPGTSRHIQYF. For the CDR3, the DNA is TGTGCCAGCGGCCCCGGGACTAGCAGACACATTCAGTACTTC. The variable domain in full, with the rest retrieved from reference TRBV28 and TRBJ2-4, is DVKVTQSSRYLVKRTGEKVFLECVQDMDHENMFWYRQDPGLGLRLIYFSYDVKMKEKGDIPEGYSVSREKKERFSLILESASTNQTSMYLCASGPGTSRHIQYFGAGTRLSVL.

The CDR3: CAGTDGGPGNTEAFF. The CDR3 DNA follows: TGTGCCGGTACAGACGGCGGCCCGGGGAACACTGAAGCTTTCTTT. This rearrangement joins TRBV28 to TRBJ1-1, with D unclear. This CDR3 is built from 15 residues. Germline CDR1 reads MDHEN; CDR2 reads SYDVKM. Trimming stripped 11 bases from V and 1 base from J, with 20 bases between.

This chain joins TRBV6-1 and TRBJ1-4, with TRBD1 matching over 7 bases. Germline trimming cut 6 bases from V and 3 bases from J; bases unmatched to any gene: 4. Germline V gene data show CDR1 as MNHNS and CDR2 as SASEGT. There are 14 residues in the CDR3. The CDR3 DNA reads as TGTGCCAGCAGCCTCGGGACAGCTAATGAAAAACTGTTTTTT. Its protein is CASSLGTANEKLFF.

In DNA form, the CDR3 reads TGTGCCAGCAGCCAGGGTCCGCAGTTCGTCACAAATCAGCCCCAGCATTTT. Its protein product is CASSQGPQFVTNQPQHF. V and J are TRBV2 and TRBJ1-5, with D possibly TRBD1 on 5 matching bases. The CDR3 is made up of 17 amino acids. Germline V gene sequence: CDR1 SNHLY, CDR2 FYNNEI. Trimming shortened V by 6 bases and J by 4 bases, and 22 bases separated the two germline ends.

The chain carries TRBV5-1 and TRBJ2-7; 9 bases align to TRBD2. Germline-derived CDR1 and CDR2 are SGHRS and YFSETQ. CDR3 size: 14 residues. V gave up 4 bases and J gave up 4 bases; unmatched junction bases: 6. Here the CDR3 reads CASSRRTSAYEQYF. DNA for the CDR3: TGCGCCAGCAGCCGCCGGACTAGCGCTTACGAGCAGTACTTC.

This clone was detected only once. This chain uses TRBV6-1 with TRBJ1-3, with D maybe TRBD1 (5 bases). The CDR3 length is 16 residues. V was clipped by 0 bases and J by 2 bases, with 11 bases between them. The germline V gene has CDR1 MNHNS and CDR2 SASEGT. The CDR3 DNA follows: TGTGCCAGCAGTGAAGCGTCCAACAGGCCTGGAAACACCATATATTTT. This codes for CASSEASNRPGNTIYF.

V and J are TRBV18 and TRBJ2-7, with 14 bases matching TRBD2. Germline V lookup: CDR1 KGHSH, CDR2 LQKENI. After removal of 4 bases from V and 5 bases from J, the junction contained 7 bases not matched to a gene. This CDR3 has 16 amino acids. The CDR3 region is CASSLGLAGAFDEQYF. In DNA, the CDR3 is TGTGCCAGCTCACTGGGACTAGCGGGAGCCTTCGACGAGCAGTACTTC.

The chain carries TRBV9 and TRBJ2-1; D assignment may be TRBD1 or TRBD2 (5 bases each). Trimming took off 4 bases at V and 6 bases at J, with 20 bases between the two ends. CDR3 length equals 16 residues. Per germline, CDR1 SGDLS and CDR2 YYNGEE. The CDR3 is CASSTDWDPVGNEQFF. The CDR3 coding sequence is TGTGCCAGCAGCACGGATTGGGACCCGGTGGGCAATGAGCAGTTCTTC.

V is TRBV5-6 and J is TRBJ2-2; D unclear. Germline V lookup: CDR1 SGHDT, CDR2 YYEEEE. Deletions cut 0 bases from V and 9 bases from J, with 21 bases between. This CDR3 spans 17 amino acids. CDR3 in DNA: TGTGCCAGCAGCTTGGGACCTCTACGGGCCACTCCCAGGGAGCTGTTTTTT. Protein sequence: CASSLGPLRATPRELFF. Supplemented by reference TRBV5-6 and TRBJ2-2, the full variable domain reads DAGVTQSPTHLIKTRGQQVTLRCSPKSGHDTVSWYQQALGQGPQFIFQYYEEEERQRGNFPDRFSGHQFPNYSSELNVNALLLGDSALYLCASSLGPLRATPRELFFGEGSRLTVL.

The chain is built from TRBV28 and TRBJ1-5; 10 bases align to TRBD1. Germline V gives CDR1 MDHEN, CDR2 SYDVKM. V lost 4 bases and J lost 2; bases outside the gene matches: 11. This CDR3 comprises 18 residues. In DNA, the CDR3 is TGTGCCAGCAGTTCCTGGGACAGGGGTGGATCGGGCAATCAGCCCCAGCATTTT. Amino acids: CASSSWDRGGSGNQPQHF.

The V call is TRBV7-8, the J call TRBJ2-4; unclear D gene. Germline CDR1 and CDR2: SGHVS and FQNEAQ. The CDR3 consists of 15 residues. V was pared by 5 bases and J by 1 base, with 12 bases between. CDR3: CASSPSRFAKNIQYF. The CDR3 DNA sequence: TGTGCCAGCAGCCCGAGTAGGTTCGCCAAAAACATTCAGTACTTC.

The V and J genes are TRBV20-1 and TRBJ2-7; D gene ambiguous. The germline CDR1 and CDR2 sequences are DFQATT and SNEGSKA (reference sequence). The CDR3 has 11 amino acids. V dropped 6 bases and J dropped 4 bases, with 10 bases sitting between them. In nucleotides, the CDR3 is TGCAGTGCCCCGGTTTTTTACGAGCAGTACTTC. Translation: CSAPVFYEQYF.

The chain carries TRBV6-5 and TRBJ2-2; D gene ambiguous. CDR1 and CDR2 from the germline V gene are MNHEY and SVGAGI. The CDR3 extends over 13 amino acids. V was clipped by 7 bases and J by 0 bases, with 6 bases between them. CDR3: CASTITNTGELFF. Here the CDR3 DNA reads TGTGCCAGCACCATCACGAACACCGGGGAGCTGTTTTTT.